The 2 T cell receptor beta chains presented below share a single source sample, sequenced in a study of radiotherapy plus CTLA-4 blockade in lung cancer. The repertoire was sequenced with immunoSEQ multiplex PCR; TCRdb's copy has only in-frame clones and lacks some. The data show tens of thousands of clones, 63% seen once. The material was peripheral blood, obtained from a patient treated with radiotherapy plus ipilimumab. All receptors derive from a human donor with non-small cell lung cancer who had a partial response to radiotherapy plus ipilimumab.

The chain carries TRBV9 and TRBJ1-3; maybe TRBD1 (6 bases). V was clipped by 2 bases and J by 0 bases, with 12 bases between them. CDR3 length: 16 residues. CDR1 and CDR2 (germline): SGDLS, YYNGEE. The chain's CDR3 is CASSVGGGSSGNTIYF. The CDR3 bases are TGTGCCAGCAGCGTCGGGGGCGGGAGCTCTGGAAACACCATATATTTT. The whole variable domain, filled in from reference TRBV9 and TRBJ1-3, reads DSGVTQTPKHLITATGQRVTLRCSPRSGDLSVYWYQQSLDQGLQFLIQYYNGEERAKGNILERFSAQQFPDLHSELNLSSLELGDSALYFCASSVGGGSSGNTIYFGEGSWLTVV.

This clone was counted a few times. V usage is TRBV7-9 and J usage is TRBJ2-5, with TRBD1 matching 7 bases. V dropped 3 bases and J dropped 4; count of bases not matched to a gene: 11. From germline, CDR1 is SEHNR and CDR2 FQNEAQ (reference sequence). This CDR3 contains 16 residues. The CDR3 sequence is CASSFLRRDSGETQYF. Here the CDR3 DNA reads TGTGCCAGCAGCTTTCTTCGCCGGGACAGTGGAGAGACCCAGTACTTC.